This T cell receptor beta chain was found in a study of response to subunit inactivated influenza vaccine. This clonotype was counted only a few times. Its target is not known. Germline assignment: CDR1 SGHAT and CDR2 FQNNGV. Trimming shortened V by 5 bases and J by 5 bases, and 18 bases separated the two germline ends. CDR3 length: 15 amino acids. TCRdb reanalysed the RT-PCR reads using MiXCR and keeps one entry per CDR3 protein. The repertoire holds fewer than 650,000 distinct CDR3 sequences, with around 13% as singletons. Study-wide results and limits: Every seasonal influenza vaccination brings in few new T cells, the authors suggested.

The source of this sequence is a man aged 45 to 65 who received an inactivated influenza vaccine. The sequencing used PBMCs from blood, collected around seven weeks after vaccination. This chain links TRBV11-2 with TRBJ2-5; D might be TRBD2 (5 bases). CDR3 bases: TGTGCCAGCAGCAAGACGTCTAGCTTCGTTGAGACCCAGTACTTC. Amino acids: CASSKTSSFVETQYF.